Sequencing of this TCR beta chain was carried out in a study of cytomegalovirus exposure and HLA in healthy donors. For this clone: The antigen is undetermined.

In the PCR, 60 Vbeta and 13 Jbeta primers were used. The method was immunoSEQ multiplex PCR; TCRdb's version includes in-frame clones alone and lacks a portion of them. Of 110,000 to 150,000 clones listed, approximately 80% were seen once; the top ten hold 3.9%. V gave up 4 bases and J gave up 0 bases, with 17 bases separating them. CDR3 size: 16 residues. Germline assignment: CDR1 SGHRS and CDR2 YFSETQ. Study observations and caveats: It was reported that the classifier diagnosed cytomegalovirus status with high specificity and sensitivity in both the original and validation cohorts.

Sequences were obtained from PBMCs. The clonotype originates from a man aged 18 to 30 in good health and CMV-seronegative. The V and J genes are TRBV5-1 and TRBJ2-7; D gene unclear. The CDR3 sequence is CASSVQLPASSYEQYF. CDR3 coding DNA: TGCGCCAGCAGCGTACAGCTTCCCGCCAGCTCCTACGAGCAGTACTTC.